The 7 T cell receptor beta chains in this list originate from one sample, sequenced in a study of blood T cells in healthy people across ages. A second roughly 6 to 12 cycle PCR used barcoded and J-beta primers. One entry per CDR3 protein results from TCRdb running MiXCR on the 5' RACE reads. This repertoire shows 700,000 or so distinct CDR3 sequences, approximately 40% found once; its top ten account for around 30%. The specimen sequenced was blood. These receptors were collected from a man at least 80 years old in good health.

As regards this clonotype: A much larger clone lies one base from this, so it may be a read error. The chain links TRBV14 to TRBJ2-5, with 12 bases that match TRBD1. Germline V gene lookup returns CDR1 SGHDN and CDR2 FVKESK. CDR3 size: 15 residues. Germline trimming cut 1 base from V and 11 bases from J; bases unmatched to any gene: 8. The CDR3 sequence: CASSQGGTGGREQYF. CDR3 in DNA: TGTGCCAGCAGCCAAGGCGGGACAGGGGGCCGTGAGCAGTACTTC.

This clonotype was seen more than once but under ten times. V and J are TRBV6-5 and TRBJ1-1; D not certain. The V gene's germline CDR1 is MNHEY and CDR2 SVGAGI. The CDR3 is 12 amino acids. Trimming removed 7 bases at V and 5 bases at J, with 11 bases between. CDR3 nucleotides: TGTGCCAGCACGAGTGTAGGGACTGAAGCTTTCTTT. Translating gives CASTSVGTEAFF.

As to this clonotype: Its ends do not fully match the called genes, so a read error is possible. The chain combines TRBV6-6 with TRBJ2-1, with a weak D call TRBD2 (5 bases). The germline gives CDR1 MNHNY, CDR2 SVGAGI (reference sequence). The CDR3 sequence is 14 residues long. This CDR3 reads CTSTPSPRGNEQFF. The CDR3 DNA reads TGTACCAGCACCCCTAGCCCTCGTGGGAATGAGCAGTTCTTC.

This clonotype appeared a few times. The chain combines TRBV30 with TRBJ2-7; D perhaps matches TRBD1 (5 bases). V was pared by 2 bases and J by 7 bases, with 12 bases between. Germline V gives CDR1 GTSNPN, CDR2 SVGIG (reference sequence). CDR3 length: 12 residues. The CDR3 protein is CAWSQGVGEQYF. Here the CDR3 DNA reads TGTGCCTGGAGTCAAGGGGTTGGTGAGCAGTACTTC.

The DNA of the CDR3 is TGCAGCGGAGGGGGGTATAGGCCGTACAATGAGCAGTTCTTC. Translating gives CSGGGYRPYNEQFF. The chain uses TRBV20-1 and TRBJ2-1; either TRBD1 or TRBD2 may fit D (6 bases each). Germline-derived CDR1 and CDR2 are DFQATT and SNEGSKA (reference sequence). The CDR3 loop spans 14 amino acids.

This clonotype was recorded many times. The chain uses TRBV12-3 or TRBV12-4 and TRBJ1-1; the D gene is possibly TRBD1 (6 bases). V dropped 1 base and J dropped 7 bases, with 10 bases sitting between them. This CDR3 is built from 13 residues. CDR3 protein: CASSLGGLGEAFF. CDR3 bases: TGTGCCAGCAGTTTAGGGGGGCTAGGTGAAGCTTTCTTT.

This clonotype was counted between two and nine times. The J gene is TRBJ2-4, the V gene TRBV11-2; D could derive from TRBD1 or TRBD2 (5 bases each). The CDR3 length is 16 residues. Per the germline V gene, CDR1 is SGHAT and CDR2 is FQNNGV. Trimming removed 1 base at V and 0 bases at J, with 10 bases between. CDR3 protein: CASSLAGTLAKNIQYF. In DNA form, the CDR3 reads TGTGCCAGCAGCTTAGCCGGGACGTTAGCCAAAAACATTCAGTACTTC.